The T cell receptor (beta chain) described here comes from a study of spatial heterogeneity in lung cancer. General study points: Counts of expanded alpha and beta TCRs within tumors tracked the tumor nonsynonymous mutation count.

This clonotype has ten or more counts. Its target is not known. Each CDR3 protein is one row after TCRdb ran MiXCR on the 5' RACE reads. The repertoire has approximately 4,900 distinct CDR3 sequences, roughly 30% of them found once; the top ten carry around 15%. The CDR3 sequence is 14 residues long. V lost 7 bases, J lost 4 bases, and 13 bases lay in between. CDR1 is SNHLY and CDR2 is FYNNEI in the germline V gene. As to time point: sample taken at primary tumor resection. Material for sequencing was whole RNA from tumor, nontumor lung or frozen PBMC, left unsorted. This rearrangement joins TRBV2 to TRBJ2-2; tentative D call: TRBD1 (6 bases). This sample comprised lung tumor tissue, obtained at surgery. This TCR was sampled from a male donor with early-stage non-small cell lung cancer. The CDR3 spells CASTRTEVTGELFF. CDR3 in DNA: TGTGCCAGCACCCGGACAGAGGTCACCGGGGAGCTGTTTTTT.